The 27 T cell receptor beta chains given below trace back to one sample, sequenced in a study of control samples from healthy donors and cancer patients. Libraries were prepared by immunoSEQ multiplex PCR; TCRdb keeps only in-frame clonotypes and omits some of them. The data show 70,000 to 95,000 clones, about 89% seen once. The sample was blood. All receptors come from a man aged 45 to 65 in good health.

The V gene is TRBV7-9, the J gene TRBJ2-1; 9 positions match TRBD1. The ends lost 5 bases at V and 7 bases at J; junction bases unmatched: 9. The CDR3 length is 15 residues. The germline gives CDR1 SEHNR, CDR2 FQNEAQ (reference sequence). CDR3 loop: CASSPRGTGSNEQFF. The CDR3 DNA is TGTGCCAGCAGCCCGCGGGGGACAGGGTCGAATGAGCAGTTCTTC.

The CDR3 region has the DNA TGTGCTAGTGGTTTGGCCGGGACAGGGGACAGCAAAAACATTCAGTACTTC. As protein: CASGLAGTGDSKNIQYF. The rearrangement uses TRBV12-5 and TRBJ2-4; 10 positions match TRBD1. In germline, CDR1 is LGHNT, CDR2 FRNRAP. The trim removed 1 base at V and 3 bases at J, leaving 6 bases unmatched. This CDR3 has 17 residues.

The chain uses TRBV5-8 and TRBJ1-4; D unclear. CDR3 length equals 14 residues. The germline V gene encodes CDR1 SGHTS and CDR2 YDEGEE. Trimming cost V 2 bases and J 4 bases, with 9 bases left between them. This CDR3 reads CASSFGVFNEKLFF. DNA of the CDR3: TGTGCCAGCAGCTTTGGCGTTTTTAATGAAAAACTGTTTTTT.

The chain recombines TRBV7-2 with TRBJ2-7; perhaps TRBD1 as D (6 bases). CDR1 is SGHTA, CDR2 FQGNSA, per germline. The CDR3 has 15 amino acids. Trimming cost V 1 base and J 3 bases, with 13 bases left between them. DNA of the CDR3: TGTGCCAGCAGCTTAGAAAGGACAGTCGTCTACGAGCAGTACTTC. Translated, it gives CASSLERTVVYEQYF.

The chain carries TRBV15 and TRBJ1-2; no clear D gene. The CDR3 has 13 amino acids. Germline V gives CDR1 LNHNV, CDR2 YYDKDF (reference sequence). The ends were cut back, 5 bases at V and 0 bases at J, with 7 bases in the middle. CDR3 loop: CATSLGTNYGYTF. The CDR3 nucleotides read TGTGCCACCAGCCTAGGGACTAACTATGGCTACACCTTC. Based on the CDR3 plus reference TRBV15 and TRBJ1-2, the full variable domain is DAMVIQNPRYQVTQFGKPVTLSCSQTLNHNVMYWYQQKSSQAPKLLFHYYDKDFNNEADTPDNFQSRRPNTSFCFLDIRSPGLGDTAMYLCATSLGTNYGYTFGSGTRLTVV.

The chain has TRBV6-1 and TRBJ1-6; 8 bases fit TRBD1. Unmatched junction bases numbered 6, after V lost 1 base and J lost 1 base. CDR1 and CDR2 from the germline V gene are MNHNS and SASEGT. CDR3 length: 18 amino acids. CDR3 DNA sequence: TGTGCCAGCAGTGAAGTCCCGGGGGACAGGTCCTATAATTCACCCCTCCACTTT. Protein: CASSEVPGDRSYNSPLHF.

The rearrangement links TRBV4-3 to TRBJ1-2, with a tentative D call TRBD1 (5 bases). The germline gives CDR1 LGHNA, CDR2 YSLEER. The CDR3 contains 16 residues. Trimming took off 5 bases at V and 3 bases at J, with 19 bases between the two ends. The CDR3 DNA is TGCGCCAGCAGCAAAAGAACGGGGGGGAACGACTATGGCTACACCTTC. Protein sequence: CASSKRTGGNDYGYTF.

The chain uses TRBV27 and TRBJ2-1, with D perhaps assigned TRBD1 or TRBD2 (6 bases each). CDR1 MNHEY and CDR2 SMNVEV come from the germline V gene (reference sequence). V was trimmed by 2 bases and J by 5 bases, leaving 10 bases between them. The CDR3 contains 14 residues. Here the CDR3 DNA reads TGTGCCAGCAGTTTACGGGGGACAAACAATGAGCAGTTCTTC. It encodes CASSLRGTNNEQFF.

The chain couples TRBV5-1 to TRBJ1-1; D gene uncertain. Looked up from germline, CDR1 is SGHRS and CDR2 is YFSETQ. The CDR3 length is 14 residues. Deletions cut 0 bases from V and 4 bases from J, with 10 bases between. The CDR3 DNA reads TGCGCCAGCAGCTTGGAGCCGCGACTCACTGAAGCTTTCTTT. This sequence encodes CASSLEPRLTEAFF.

The chain has TRBV9 and TRBJ2-5, with a possible D match to TRBD1 (6 bases). The V end was cut by 3 bases, the J end by 5 bases, with 17 bases between. CDR1 and CDR2 (germline): SGDLS, YYNGEE. The CDR3 is made up of 15 amino acids. The CDR3 region is CASSATGWGRETQYF. CDR3 in DNA: TGTGCCAGCAGCGCTACAGGGTGGGGTAGGGAGACCCAGTACTTC.

The chain joins TRBV7-9 to TRBJ2-7; a possible D gene is TRBD1 (6 bases). There are 13 residues in the CDR3. CDR1 and CDR2 (germline): SEHNR, FQNEAQ (reference sequence). V lost 4 bases and J lost 6, with 13 bases in between. The CDR3 here is CASSSPAGAEQYF. CDR3 bases: TGTGCCAGCAGCTCCCCGGCAGGGGCCGAGCAGTACTTC.

As regards this clone: A junction boundary mismatches the germline segment, possibly from a read error. J is TRBJ1-5 and V is TRBV25-1; D remains ambiguous. CDR3 length: 11 amino acids. Germline lookup yields CDR1 MGHDK and CDR2 SYGVNS. The CDR3 coding sequence is TGTGCCAGCAGTGAGGCGTCCAGGCGGTATTTT. This translates into CASSEASRRYF. The whole variable domain, filled in from reference TRBV25-1 and TRBJ1-5, reads EADIYQTPRYLVIGTGKKITLECSQTMGHDKMYWYQQDPGMELHLIHYSYGVNSTEKGDLSSESTVSRIRTEHFPLTLESARPSHTSQYLCASSEASRRYFGDGTRLSIL.

The chain is built from TRBV19 and TRBJ1-2; 10 bases are shared with TRBD1. Germline-derived CDR1 and CDR2 are LNHDA and SQIVND (reference sequence). This CDR3 is built from 16 residues. V shed 5 bases, J shed 4 bases, and the junction held 10 bases outside the gene matches. This CDR3 is CASSERQGARGYGYTF. The DNA of the CDR3 is TGTGCCAGTAGTGAGCGACAGGGGGCGCGGGGCTATGGCTACACCTTC.

V gene TRBV5-1 combines with J gene TRBJ2-3, with 9 bases matching TRBD1. J lost 1 base, V lost 6 bases, and 9 bases had no gene match. From germline, CDR1 is SGHRS and CDR2 YFSETQ. This CDR3 has 16 amino acids. The CDR3 nucleotides read TGCGCCAGCACATTTAACAGGGGGCAGGGCACAGATACGCAGTATTTT. It specifies CASTFNRGQGTDTQYF.

The chain is built from TRBV6-2 or TRBV6-3 and TRBJ2-1, with 8 nucleotides matching TRBD1. J was trimmed by 10 bases and V by 6 bases; bases with no gene match: 5. This CDR3 contains 12 residues. Germline CDR1 is MNHEY and CDR2 is SVGEGT. CDR3 loop: CASSFTGGEQFF. CDR3 DNA sequence: TGTGCCAGCAGCTTTACAGGGGGGGAGCAGTTCTTC.

The chain uses TRBV30 and TRBJ2-6; D remains ambiguous. Trimming removed 6 bases from V and 1 base from J, with 13 bases in between. The CDR3 length is 15 residues. Germline V lookup: CDR1 GTSNPN, CDR2 SVGIG (reference sequence). The CDR3 protein is CACSPLRSGANVLTF. The DNA for the CDR3 is TGTGCCTGTTCCCCACTTAGGTCTGGGGCCAACGTCCTGACTTTC.

This clone was seen a single time. This sequence joins TRBV9 and TRBJ2-1; TRBD2 matches at 11 bases. V was pared by 4 bases and J by 5 bases, with 8 bases of the junction left unmatched. This CDR3 spans 16 amino acids. Germline V lookup: CDR1 SGDLS, CDR2 YYNGEE. The chain's CDR3 is CASSSRLAGTHNEQFF. CDR3 sequence (DNA): TGTGCCAGCAGCTCTCGACTAGCGGGGACCCACAATGAGCAGTTCTTC.

V and J are TRBV10-1 and TRBJ1-5, with TRBD1 matching 10 bases. The V segment lost 4 bases and the J segment 0 bases; nucleotides outside the gene matches: 12. CDR1 WNHNN and CDR2 SYGVQD come from the germline V gene (reference sequence). The CDR3 has 19 residues. As DNA, the CDR3 is TGCGCCAGCAGTGCATACCGGGACAGGGGTGCCTATAGCAATCAGCCCCAGCATTTT. Translation gives CASSAYRDRGAYSNQPQHF.

V is TRBV9 and J is TRBJ2-1, with 7 bases fitting TRBD1. The CDR3 is 14 residues long. The J segment lost 6 bases and the V segment lost 2 bases, leaving 5 bases of the junction unmatched. Germline V gives CDR1 SGDLS, CDR2 YYNGEE. This CDR3 is CASSVTQGINEQFF. CDR3 nucleotides: TGTGCCAGCAGCGTCACACAGGGGATCAATGAGCAGTTCTTC.

The chain carries TRBV7-3 and TRBJ2-1; either TRBD1 or TRBD2 may supply D (5 bases each). CDR1 and CDR2 from the germline V gene are SGHTA and FQGTGA. Trimming left V 3 bases short and J 9 bases short, with 18 bases between. The CDR3 is 15 residues long. CDR3 nucleotides: TGTGCCAGCAGCTTGGGGCCCCCGGGGACGAGTGAGCAGTTCTTC. Its translation is CASSLGPPGTSEQFF.

The V call is TRBV5-1, the J call TRBJ1-1, with 9 bases aligning to TRBD1. The ends lost 4 bases at V and 2 bases at J; junction bases unmatched: 3. CDR1 and CDR2 from the germline V gene are SGHRS and YFSETQ. This CDR3 has 14 residues. This CDR3 reads CASSVQGANTEAFF. For the CDR3, the DNA is TGCGCCAGCAGCGTACAGGGGGCAAACACTGAAGCTTTCTTT.

The chain employs TRBV3-1 (or the pseudogene TRBV3-2) and TRBJ2-1, with 8 positions matching TRBD2. The trim removed 0 bases at V and 13 bases at J, leaving 11 bases unmatched. The length of the CDR3 is 15 residues. Germline assignment: CDR1 LGHDT and CDR2 YNNKEL (reference sequence). The CDR3 loop reads CASSQDRVAGRVQFF. CDR3 nucleotides: TGTGCCAGCAGCCAAGATAGGGTAGCGGGGCGGGTACAGTTCTTC.

CDR3 region: CASSPLLGTGSPLHF. The CDR3 DNA follows: TGTGCCAGCAGCCCCCTATTGGGGACCGGTTCACCCCTCCACTTT. The J gene is TRBJ1-6, the V gene TRBV7-8, with D possibly being TRBD1 (5 bases). The CDR3 sequence is 15 residues long. Deletions cut 5 bases from V and 9 bases from J, with 17 bases between. The V gene's germline CDR1 is SGHVS and CDR2 FQNEAQ.

This clone was detected once. The rearrangement joins TRBV9 to TRBJ1-2; 10 bases align to TRBD1. CDR3 length equals 14 residues. V was clipped by 4 bases and J by 4 bases; unmatched bases: 4. The germline gives CDR1 SGDLS, CDR2 YYNGEE. CDR3 DNA: TGTGCCAGCAGCCCCGGACAGGGGGTCTATGGCTACACCTTC. Amino acids: CASSPGQGVYGYTF.

This chain links TRBV28 with TRBJ1-1; D unclear. CDR3 length: 14 amino acids. Germline CDR1 reads MDHEN; CDR2 reads SYDVKM. The V and J ends lost 4 bases and 2 bases respectively, with 11 bases between them. CDR3 loop: CASSSAAVNTEAFF. In nucleotides, the CDR3 is TGTGCCAGCAGTTCGGCGGCCGTAAACACTGAAGCTTTCTTT.

This rearrangement joins TRBV5-6 to TRBJ2-7; 7 bases line up with TRBD1. The trim removed 2 bases at V and 4 bases at J, leaving 6 bases unmatched. The CDR3 runs to 14 residues. In germline, CDR1 is SGHDT, CDR2 YYEEEE. CDR3 residues: CASSLSGQRYEQYF. CDR3 nucleotides: TGTGCCAGCAGCTTATCGGGACAGAGATACGAGCAGTACTTC.

The rearrangement links TRBV24-1 to TRBJ2-1; D tentatively fits TRBD1 or TRBD2 (5 bases each). The CDR3 extends over 13 amino acids. The ends were cut back, 3 bases at V and 10 bases at J, with 12 bases in the middle. Germline V CDR1 and CDR2: KGHDR, SFDVKD. The CDR3 loop is CATSDRGWGEQFF. In DNA form, the CDR3 reads TGTGCCACCAGTGATCGGGGCTGGGGAGAGCAGTTCTTC.